This T cell receptor beta chain is drawn from a study of T-cell reconstitution after alpha-beta-depleted transplantation in children (dated by TCRdb to 2016 to 2017). In terms of the full investigation: T-cell immune reconstitution after TCRalphabeta/CD19-depleted allogeneic hematopoietic cell transplantation in children was quantitatively tracked in the study by means of TCR repertoire profiling.

The library was produced with PCR. The run used an Illumina HiSeq 2500. To normalize quantification of the TCRbeta repertoire, the TCR libraries were built with molecular barcoding that relied on unique molecular identifiers. TCRdb reprocessed the public reads (quality trimming at Q25 with fastp, clone calling with MiXCR) and kept in-frame beta chains. Rows with one shared CDR3 protein collapse into an entry with the most common genes and DNA. The sample table lists fewer than 550,000 distinct CDR3 sequences, approximately 10% of them with a count of one. The ten top clones hold around 13% of the sample. Between the V and J ends, shortened by 4 bases and 4 bases respectively, the junction contains 11 bases. The germline V gene supplies CDR1 SGHRS and CDR2 YFSETQ. The CDR3, cysteine through phenylalanine, is 14 amino acids long. CDR3 DNA only is kept here, 42 bases in frame from base 1. As for this clonotype: Its antigen target is currently unknown. No base qualities exist here, and no much larger clone lies one base off it.

Summary of the overall study and its limitations: Hyperexpanded clone frequencies declined over subsequent months; after one year, T-cell counts and TCRbeta diversity were mostly attributed to newly produced T cells. The apparently early alphabetaT-cell count recovery about two months after transplant was reportedly dependent on only several hundred rapidly expanded clones derived from non-depleted graft cells. The high TCRbeta diversity at day 60 in some patients was ascribed to recipient T cells and intrathymic progenitors that had survived conditioning.

The treatment or condition label corresponds to: allogeneic hematopoietic cell transplantation with graft depleted of TCRalphabeta T cells and CD19 B cells. The transplant recipients were children given TCRalphabeta/CD19-depleted allogeneic hematopoietic cell grafts. The receptor comes from a female patient between 2 and 10 years old who had a stem cell transplant for aplastic anemia, so the T cells may come from the graft donor. The V gene is TRBV5-1 and the J gene is TRBJ1-4; TRBD1 could be the D gene, as 5 bases match. The input for sequencing was PBMCs, mostly from graft donor cells, taken 180 days after TCRalphabeta/CD19-depleted stem cell transplant. The base sequence is TGCGCCAGCAGCCCCGGGACGGGTAATGAAAAACTGTTTTTT. The encoded protein is CASSPGTGNEKLFF.